This T cell receptor (beta chain) emerged from a study of cytomegalovirus exposure and HLA in healthy donors. 60 Vbeta and 13 Jbeta primers were used in PCR. The method was immunoSEQ multiplex PCR; TCRdb's version includes in-frame clones alone and lacks a portion of them. The sample shows about 250,000 clones, 80% of them seen only once. The length of the CDR3 is 24 residues. Germline V lookup: CDR1 ENHRY, CDR2 SYGVKD. V lost 4 bases to trimming and J lost 0 bases; unmatched junction nucleotides: 25. The specimen was PBMCs. The chain combines TRBV10-3 with TRBJ2-3, with 13 positions matching TRBD2. This clonotype originated in a girl aged 2 to 9 in good health and CMV-seronegative. DNA for the CDR3: TGTGCCATCAGTGCCAGACTAGCGGGAGGATCCTACATTGTCGTCGACCATAGCACAGATACGCAGTATTTT. It translates to CAISARLAGGSYIVVDHSTDTQYF.